The 27 T cell receptor beta chains presented below share a single source sample, sequenced in a study of neoadjuvant anti-PD-1 for oral cavity cancer. TCRdb keeps only in-frame clones here, not all; method: immunoSEQ multiplex PCR. The data show approximately 32,000 clones, 85% to 90% seen once. The material sequenced was PBMCs, taken before nivolumab (anti-PD-1) treatment. The receptors here all came from a person aged 35 to 85 with oral cavity squamous cell carcinoma.

The gene calls are TRBV29-1 and TRBJ2-5; D is possibly TRBD1 or TRBD2 (6 bases each). CDR1 and CDR2 from the germline V gene are SQVTM and ANQGSEA. The CDR3 sequence is 13 residues long. V was trimmed by 3 bases and J by 6 bases, leaving 14 bases between them. The CDR3 protein is CSVDTGASKTQYF. The DNA of the CDR3 is TGCAGCGTTGATACGGGGGCTAGCAAGACCCAGTACTTC.

V is TRBV4-3 and J is TRBJ1-1, with D uncertain. This CDR3 is built from 14 residues. Germline-derived CDR1 and CDR2 are LGHNA and YSLEER. V was cut by 0 bases and J by 11 bases, with 16 bases left in between. This CDR3 reads CASSQERGNLGAFF. The CDR3 DNA reads as TGCGCCAGCAGCCAAGAACGAGGTAACCTGGGGGCTTTCTTT.

The J gene is TRBJ2-1, the V gene TRBV15, with 10 nucleotides matching TRBD2. The V segment lost 0 bases and the J segment 4 bases; nucleotides outside the gene matches: 6. The CDR3 totals 17 residues. The germline V gene has CDR1 LNHNV and CDR2 YYDKDF (reference sequence). DNA for the CDR3: TGTGCCACCAGCAGAGACGTTAGCGGGGGGCGATACAATGAGCAGTTCTTC. It encodes CATSRDVSGGRYNEQFF. The full variable domain, completed using reference TRBV15 and TRBJ2-1, is DAMVIQNPRYQVTQFGKPVTLSCSQTLNHNVMYWYQQKSSQAPKLLFHYYDKDFNNEADTPDNFQSRRPNTSFCFLDIRSPGLGDTAMYLCATSRDVSGGRYNEQFFGPGTRLTVL.

The chain links TRBV6-5 to TRBJ1-2; the match to TRBD1 covers 9 bases. Trimming cost V 5 bases and J 4 bases; bases outside gene matches: 8. The CDR3 runs to 15 residues. Germline CDR1 and CDR2: MNHEY and SVGAGI. The CDR3 region has the DNA TGTGCCAGCAGTCCCCGAGGACAGGGGCCCTATGGCTACACCTTC. It codes for CASSPRGQGPYGYTF.

CDR3 loop: CASSIPIAGTASNTGELFF. CDR3 coding DNA: TGTGCCAGTAGTATCCCCATCGCCGGGACAGCATCGAACACCGGGGAGCTGTTTTTT. The J gene is TRBJ2-2, the V gene TRBV19; 7 nucleotides line up with TRBD1. V gave up 3 bases and J gave up 0 bases; unmatched junction bases: 13. The CDR3 has 19 residues. Germline V lookup: CDR1 LNHDA, CDR2 SQIVND (reference sequence).

V and J are TRBV15 and TRBJ2-7, with unresolved D. The length of the CDR3 is 13 residues. The germline CDR1 and CDR2 sequences are LNHNV and YYDKDF (reference sequence). V lost 0 bases to trimming and J lost 7 bases, with 10 bases between them. In DNA, the CDR3 is TGTGCCACCAGCAGAGAAGCGTTCCGGGAGCAGTACTTC. Translating it yields CATSREAFREQYF. The variable domain in full, with the rest retrieved from reference TRBV15 and TRBJ2-7, is DAMVIQNPRYQVTQFGKPVTLSCSQTLNHNVMYWYQQKSSQAPKLLFHYYDKDFNNEADTPDNFQSRRPNTSFCFLDIRSPGLGDTAMYLCATSREAFREQYFGPGTRLTVT.

The rearrangement joins TRBV13 to TRBJ1-2; perhaps TRBD1 as D (6 bases). Germline assignment: CDR1 PRHDT and CDR2 FYEKMQ (reference sequence). The V and J ends lost 0 bases and 4 bases respectively, with 9 bases between them. This CDR3 has 14 amino acids. CDR3: CASSLGGGVYGYTF. The DNA of the CDR3 is TGTGCCAGCAGCTTAGGGGGGGGCGTCTATGGCTACACCTTC.

This clone is deemed medium-sized. The chain links TRBV4-1 to TRBJ1-1; 7 nucleotides match TRBD1. This CDR3 is 16 amino acids long. J gave up 3 bases and V 2 bases, and 9 bases lay outside the gene matches. Germline V gives CDR1 MGHRA, CDR2 YSYEKL. The CDR3 is CASSQTGDSFYTEAFF. In nucleotides, the CDR3 is TGCGCCAGCAGCCAAACAGGGGACAGCTTTTACACTGAAGCTTTCTTT.

J is TRBJ2-3 and V is TRBV10-3; 9 nucleotides align to TRBD2. Germline values: CDR1 ENHRY, CDR2 SYGVKD. CDR3 length equals 16 residues. V was pared by 7 bases and J by 4 bases, with 12 bases of the junction left unmatched. The CDR3 sequence is CAIKAWRGGPADTQYF. The CDR3 DNA reads as TGTGCCATCAAAGCCTGGCGGGGGGGCCCAGCAGATACGCAGTATTTT.

CDR3 in amino acids: CASSSDRAYNSPLHF. In nucleotides, the CDR3 is TGTGCCAGCAGTTCGGACAGGGCATATAATTCACCCCTCCACTTT. The gene calls are TRBV6-5 and TRBJ1-6; TRBD1 matches 8 bases. The length of the CDR3 is 15 residues. Germline V gene lookup returns CDR1 MNHEY and CDR2 SVGAGI. V was pared by 4 bases and J by 4 bases, with 3 bases of the junction left unmatched.

This chain joins TRBV9 and TRBJ2-1; D gene ambiguous. The CDR3 runs 14 residues. V lost 0 bases and J 4 bases, leaving 8 bases between the germline ends. CDR1 is SGDLS, CDR2 YYNGEE, per germline. For the CDR3, the DNA is TGTGCCAGCAGCGTAGAAGGGATTTACAATGAGCAGTTCTTC. Residues: CASSVEGIYNEQFF.

The J gene is TRBJ2-7, the V gene TRBV10-3, with D possibly matching TRBD2 (6 bases). Looked up from germline, CDR1 is ENHRY and CDR2 is SYGVKD. Trimming removed 7 bases from V and 3 bases from J, with 16 bases in between. This CDR3 has 14 residues. The CDR3 reads CAIKPDYGDYEQYF. As DNA, the CDR3 is TGTGCCATCAAGCCGGACTACGGGGACTACGAGCAGTACTTC.

The rearrangement joins TRBV4-3 to TRBJ1-6; 7 positions match TRBD1. V lost 2 bases, J lost 9 bases, and 4 bases stayed unmatched. The CDR3 spans 14 residues. Per the germline V gene, CDR1 is LGHNA and CDR2 is YSLEER. The CDR3 coding sequence is TGCGCCAGCAGCCAATGGACAGGAGGTTCACCCCTCCACTTT. This translates into CASSQWTGGSPLHF.

The rearrangement uses TRBV4-3 and TRBJ1-6; a weak D match, TRBD1 (5 bases). Trimming took 1 base from V and 8 from J, leaving 12 bases between them. Germline CDR1 reads LGHNA; CDR2 reads YSLEER. The CDR3 is 15 residues long. Written as DNA, the CDR3 is TGCGCCAGCAGCCAAGGGGGCGGGGCCTATTCACCCCTCCACTTT. Encoded protein: CASSQGGGAYSPLHF.

This chain joins TRBV5-1 and TRBJ1-5; possible D gene TRBD1, 6 bases. Germline CDR1 SGHRS, CDR2 YFSETQ. This CDR3 contains 15 residues. V lost 7 bases and J 2 bases, leaving 16 bases between the germline ends. The CDR3 DNA sequence: TGCGCCAGCCCCATGGAGGGGGGCTGCAATCAGCCCCAGCATTTT. Its protein product is CASPMEGGCNQPQHF.

The genes are TRBV7-9 and TRBJ2-5, with TRBD1 as a possible D gene (5 bases). Trimming removed 3 bases from V and 5 bases from J, with 16 bases in between. Germline V gene sequence: CDR1 SEHNR, CDR2 FQNEAQ (reference sequence). The length of the CDR3 is 15 residues. The CDR3 DNA is TGTGCCAGCAGCTTCCGCGCAGGGCGAAATGAGACCCAGTACTTC. It encodes CASSFRAGRNETQYF.

V and J are TRBV11-2 and TRBJ1-2, with D possibly matching TRBD1 (6 bases). Germline lookup yields CDR1 SGHAT and CDR2 FQNNGV. The CDR3 totals 15 residues. The V gene lost 5 bases and the J gene lost 4 bases, with 17 bases spanning the gap. CDR3 nucleotides: TGTGCCAGCAGCCACTTACAGGGATCCGTCTATGGCTACACCTTC. Its protein is CASSHLQGSVYGYTF.

V usage is TRBV2 and J usage is TRBJ2-1; D is uncertain. The CDR3 has 12 amino acids. V gave up 5 bases and J gave up 8 bases, with 10 bases separating them. CDR1 and CDR2 from the germline V gene are SNHLY and FYNNEI. CDR3 coding DNA: TGTGCCAGCAGTACCGATTGGGATGAGCAGTTCTTC. Translating gives CASSTDWDEQFF.

The chain links TRBV4-3 to TRBJ2-5; D not certain. This CDR3 has 14 amino acids. Germline-derived CDR1 and CDR2 are LGHNA and YSLEER. V was clipped by 0 bases and J by 2 bases, with 7 bases between them. CDR3 DNA sequence: TGCGCCAGCAGCCAAGAAGCCACTCAAGAGACCCAGTACTTC. Encoded protein: CASSQEATQETQYF.

The chain couples TRBV6-6 to TRBJ1-1; D unresolved. The CDR3 loop spans 14 amino acids. V lost 7 bases to trimming and J lost 5 bases, with 17 bases between them. Germline V lookup: CDR1 MNHNY, CDR2 SVGAGI (reference sequence). CDR3 region: CASKRRGEGTEAFF. CDR3 sequence (DNA): TGTGCCAGCAAAAGACGGGGAGAAGGGACTGAAGCTTTCTTT.

In DNA form, the CDR3 reads TGTGCCAGCAGCGCCAGGGAAGAGAGAACTAATGAAAAACTGTTTTTT. Protein sequence: CASSAREERTNEKLFF. The rearrangement uses TRBV7-8 and TRBJ1-4; D possibly corresponds to TRBD1 (5 bases). V lost 5 bases and J 1 base, leaving 14 bases between the germline ends. CDR3 size: 16 residues. Germline values: CDR1 SGHVS, CDR2 FQNEAQ.

This chain connects TRBV10-3 to TRBJ1-2; TRBD1 agrees at 7 bases. J gave up 8 bases and V 10 bases, and 7 bases lay outside the gene matches. CDR1 and CDR2 (germline): ENHRY, SYGVKD. The CDR3 contains 11 residues. The CDR3 coding sequence is TGTGCCACCAGGGGGGGAGAAGGCTACACCTTC. Translated, it gives CATRGGEGYTF.

In this sample, this clone is medium-sized (0.01 to 0.1%). This chain uses TRBV9 with TRBJ2-1, with TRBD2 matching 8 bases. V lost 0 bases, J lost 3 bases, and 2 bases stayed unmatched. The CDR3 covers 15 residues. Germline loops: CDR1 SGDLS, CDR2 YYNGEE. The CDR3 spells CASSVDSGGYNEQFF. As DNA, the CDR3 is TGTGCCAGCAGCGTAGACAGCGGGGGCTACAATGAGCAGTTCTTC.

This clone was recorded only once. The rearrangement joins TRBV27 to TRBJ1-2; TRBD1 agrees at 7 bases. This CDR3 region has 15 residues. The V gene end was trimmed by 3 bases and the J gene end by 5 bases; junction bases not matched to a gene: 9. Germline V gene sequence: CDR1 MNHEY, CDR2 SMNVEV (reference sequence). CDR3 in DNA: TGTGCCAGCAGTTTGAAGGGGGCCCCTTTTTATGGCTACACCTTC. It codes for CASSLKGAPFYGYTF.

The J gene is TRBJ1-4, the V gene TRBV19; no firm D call. Germline-derived CDR1 and CDR2 are LNHDA and SQIVND (reference sequence). The CDR3 sequence is 16 residues long. The germline V and J ends were trimmed by 5 bases and 11 bases, with 24 bases remaining between them. CDR3 region: CASSRGGLEGTGKLFF. CDR3 DNA sequence: TGTGCCAGTAGTCGGGGAGGGCTCGAGGGTACCGGGAAACTGTTTTTT.

The genes are TRBV5-4 and TRBJ2-5, with 7 bases fitting TRBD1. Germline values: CDR1 SGHNT, CDR2 YYREEE (reference sequence). This CDR3 has 15 residues. V was clipped by 2 bases and J by 7 bases; unmatched bases: 11. Written as DNA, the CDR3 is TGTGCCAGCAGCTTAACTACGGGGCCAGGGGGGACCCAGTACTTC. Translating it yields CASSLTTGPGGTQYF. Full variable domain (outside the CDR3, taken from reference TRBV5-4 and TRBJ2-5): ETGVTQSPTHLIKTRGQQVTLRCSSQSGHNTVSWYQQALGQGPQFIFQYYREEENGRGNFPPRFSGLQFPNYSSELNVNALELDDSALYLCASSLTTGPGGTQYFGPGTRLLVL.

The gene calls are TRBV19 and TRBJ1-2, with 9 bases identical to TRBD1. Germline-derived CDR1 and CDR2 are LNHDA and SQIVND (reference sequence). Unmatched junction bases numbered 2, after V lost 4 bases and J lost 2 bases. This CDR3 spans 14 amino acids. The CDR3 loop is CASSTDRGNYGYTF. The CDR3 DNA follows: TGTGCCAGTAGTACGGACAGGGGCAACTATGGCTACACCTTC.